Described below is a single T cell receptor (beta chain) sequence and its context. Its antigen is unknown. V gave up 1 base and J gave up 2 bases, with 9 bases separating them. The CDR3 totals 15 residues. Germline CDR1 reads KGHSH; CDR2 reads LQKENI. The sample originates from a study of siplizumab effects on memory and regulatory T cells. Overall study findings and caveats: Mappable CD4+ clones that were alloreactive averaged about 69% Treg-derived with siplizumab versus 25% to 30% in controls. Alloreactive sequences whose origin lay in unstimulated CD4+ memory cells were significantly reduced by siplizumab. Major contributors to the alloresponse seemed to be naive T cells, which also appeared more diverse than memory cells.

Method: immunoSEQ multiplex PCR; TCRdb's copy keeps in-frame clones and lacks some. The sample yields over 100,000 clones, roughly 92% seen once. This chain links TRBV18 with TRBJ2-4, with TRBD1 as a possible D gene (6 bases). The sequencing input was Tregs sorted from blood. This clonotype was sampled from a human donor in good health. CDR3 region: CASSPLGAPKNIQYF. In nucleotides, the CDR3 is TGTGCCAGCTCACCACTGGGGGCACCCAAAAACATTCAGTACTTC.